This record covers a single T cell receptor beta chain. Its antigen remains undetermined. No base quality values were provided; no much bigger clone lies one nucleotide off. The data were taken from a study of blood T cell repertoires in COVID-19 (dated by TCRdb to the early 2020s). With regard to the full study: Samples from collaborators originated in the United States, Italy and Spain and spanned both the acute and convalescent phases of COVID-19. Where available, HLA class I and class II types were obtained from metadata supplied by the sample provider rather than from assay-based typing. Samples came from the ongoing ImmuneRACE study (first 160 participants) plus 1,254 subjects from 6 global collaborators. Deeply sampled blood TCRbeta repertoires from subjects exposed to, actively infected with, or recovered from COVID-19 were included in the dataset. The repertoires were released in a freely available public database intended as a resource for research on the immune response to SARS-CoV-2. The material from the prospective study consisted of cDNA or gDNA derived from T cells, B-cell-depleted T cells, or PBMCs. Nearly every sample came with metadata listing a de-identified subject ID, COVID-19 status, age in years and sex.

TCRbeta CDR3 regions were amplified from genomic DNA by means of the immunoSEQ Assay, a bias-controlled multiplex PCR. The study's processing was this. The number of nucleated cells in each sample was estimated from the amplification of reference gene primers within the assay. To quantify the absolute abundance of each unique TCRbeta CDR3 rearrangement, sequence reads were collapsed and filtered. For each sample, productive Simpson clonality was calculated as the square root of Simpson's diversity index across productive rearrangements. What TCRdb holds here is the immuneACCESS table cut down to in-frame rearrangements. Part of the clones is not present; checked against another copy, under half of the missing clones reflect an unresolved V gene, and the others are unexplained. That table furnishes V, J and clone size, whereas the DNA furnished D and trimming. In this sample the table shows 320,000 or so clones, 87% of which occur a single time. The ten most abundant clones make up approximately 0.99% of the sample.

From the cysteine up to the phenylalanine, the CDR3 has a length of 14 residues. This entry keeps only the CDR3 DNA: 42 bases, framed from base 1. For this chain, trimming is 4 bases at the V end and 8 bases at the J end, and the number of junction bases without a gene match is 10. Via the germline V gene (reference sequence), CDR1 is SGHNT and CDR2 YYREEE. The paper's findings and limits, for the study overall: The quantity of clinical and demographic metadata differed by source and by participant and was supplied without curation.

Participants in the prospective study were enrolled through a virtual design, were aged 18 to 89 years, and lived in 24 United States geographic areas. In the prospective study, participants were assigned to cohorts based on the clinical history participants reported in a screening survey and a study questionnaire. Recovered participants in ImmuneRACE Cohort 3 were defined as having two consecutive negative NP/OP PCR tests, clearance from a healthcare professional, or resolution of symptoms. Each participant in the prospective study had whole blood, serum and a nasopharyngeal or oropharyngeal swab collected by mobile phlebotomists. Participants in the prospective study had the option to provide additional blood draws and questionnaires over an approximately 2-month period. Before DNA extraction, blood samples from the prospective study were shipped at room temperature or frozen.

The sequence derives from a woman aged 25 to 39 who had recovered from COVID-19. Recombination connected TRBV5-4 to TRBJ1-2; TRBD1 lines up with 8 middle nucleotides. The sample comprised PBMCs or T cells enriched from blood (not recorded which). The CDR3 corresponds to CASSLGGTGWGYTF. The nucleotide sequence is given as TGTGCCAGCAGCCTCGGGGGGACAGGTTGGGGCTACACCTTC.